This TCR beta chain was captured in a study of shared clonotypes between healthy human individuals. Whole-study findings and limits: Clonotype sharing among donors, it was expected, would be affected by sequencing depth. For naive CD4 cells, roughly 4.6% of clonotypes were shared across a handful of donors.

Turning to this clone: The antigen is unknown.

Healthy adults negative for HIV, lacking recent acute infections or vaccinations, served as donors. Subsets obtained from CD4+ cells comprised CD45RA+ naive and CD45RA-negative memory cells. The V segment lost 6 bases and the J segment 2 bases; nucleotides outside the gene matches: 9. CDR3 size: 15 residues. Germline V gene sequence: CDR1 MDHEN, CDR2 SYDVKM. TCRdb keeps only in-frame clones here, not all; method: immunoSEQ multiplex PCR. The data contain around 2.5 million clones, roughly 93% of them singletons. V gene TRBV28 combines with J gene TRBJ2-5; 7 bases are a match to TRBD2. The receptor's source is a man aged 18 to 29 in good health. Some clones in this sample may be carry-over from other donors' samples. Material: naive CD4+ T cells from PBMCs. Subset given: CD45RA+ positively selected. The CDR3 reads CASSRGGATQETQYF. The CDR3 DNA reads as TGTGCCAGCAGCCGCGGGGGAGCCACACAAGAGACCCAGTACTTC.